This T cell receptor beta chain was obtained from a study of metastatic and nonmetastatic thyroid tumors. TCRdb reprocessed the PCR reads using MiXCR. The sample yields about 38,000 clones, around 43% seen once. Patients were all untreated before their thyroid surgery. Trimming at V came to 7 bases and at J to 3 bases, leaving 5 bases not matched to a gene. CDR3 length: 13 residues. Germline-derived CDR1 and CDR2 are SGHAT and FQNNGV. What was sequenced was tumor tissue. The sequence was collected from a male donor with papillary thyroid cancer or a benign thyroid nodule (not recorded which). Some clones in this sample may be carry-over from other donors' samples. The chain combines TRBV11-2 with TRBJ1-1, with TRBD1 identical over 7 bases. DNA for the CDR3: TGTGCCAGCACCCGCAGGGGGGACACTGAAGCTTTCTTT. Residues: CASTRRGDTEAFF.